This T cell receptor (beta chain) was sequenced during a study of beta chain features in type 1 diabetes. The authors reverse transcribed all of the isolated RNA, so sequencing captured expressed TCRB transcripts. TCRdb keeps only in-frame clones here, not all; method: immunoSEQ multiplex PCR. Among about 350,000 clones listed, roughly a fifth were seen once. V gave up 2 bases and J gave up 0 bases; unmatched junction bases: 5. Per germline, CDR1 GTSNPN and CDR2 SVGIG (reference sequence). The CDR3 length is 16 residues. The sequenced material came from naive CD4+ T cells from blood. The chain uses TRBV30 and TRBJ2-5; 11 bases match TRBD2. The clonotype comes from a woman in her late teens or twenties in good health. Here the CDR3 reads CAWSKGLAGNQETQYF. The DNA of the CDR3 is TGTGCCTGGAGTAAAGGACTAGCGGGTAACCAAGAGACCCAGTACTTC.